A selection of T cell receptor beta chains follows, all from one sample in a study of T cell responses to AZD1222 COVID-19 vaccine. Using immunoSEQ multiplex PCR, the repertoire was profiled, and TCRdb retains in-frame clones only, with some absent. The table includes 120,000 to 150,000 clones, roughly 87% detected once. The source material was peripheral blood, sampled 28 days after the second AZD1222 dose. The receptors were sampled from an adult who received the AZD1222 COVID-19 vaccine. CDR3s include the opening cysteine and the closing phenylalanine or tryptophan. Fields, in order: V gene, CDR3 protein.

TRBV27 CASSLAGGGTDTQYF
TRBV27 CASSPDRGLYQPQHF
TRBV20-1 CSASQGASMNTEAFF
TRBV30 CAWSTGSEQYF
TRBV28 CASRKQGVTVQPQHF
TRBV24-1 CATSDTLDSAQETQYF
TRBV5-8 CASSSQGKVWNTEAFF
TRBV4-3 CASSLERISSNEQFF
TRBV7-2 CASSSRLRVYGYTF
TRBV4-1 CASSQRGYSETQYF
TRBV7-2 CASSLDRGNSPLHF
TRBV7-9 CASSPTSNYGYTF
TRBV27 CASRAELSYNEQFF
TRBV6-5 CASSYSGPAANSPLHF
TRBV19 CASSIIPRGSDEQFF
TRBV7-9 CASSLVPTGGAGGYTF
TRBV5-1 CASSLRTSGYNEQFF
TRBV4-2 CASSQVQNTEAFF
TRBV13 CASSLISVQETQYF
TRBV12-3/TRBV12-4 CASNLGTGELFF
TRBV28 CASSSYRQGREKLFF
TRBV4-1 CASSHYGQSNQPQHF
TRBV7-2 CASSLGSGSYNEQFF
TRBV27 CASSLQGLSYEQYF
TRBV3-1/TRBV3-2 CASSRLGTAGGGSYEQYF
TRBV18 CASSPVREVTEAFF
TRBV5-4 CASSLADNSPLHF
TRBV11-2 CASSPGTWDSPLHF
TRBV2 CASSAQGGVQPQHF
TRBV7-3 CASSLGGTNTEAFF
TRBV4-3 CASSQDASGRRYEQYF
TRBV24-1 CATSDFGTGGSYNEQFF
TRBV19 CASSIGRPAYEQYF
TRBV25-1 CASSSIRDRTYNEQFF
TRBV19 CASSIGSRGANTEAFF
TRBV5-4 CASSLVVDNEQFF
TRBV11-2 CASSQGWRGGYEQYF
TRBV19 CASKGQDDRGYVTF
TRBV30 CAWSVGPAPQHF
TRBV12-3/TRBV12-4 CASSAVISYEQYF
TRBV27 CASSLTGELFF
TRBV19 CASSIDRGLNTEAFF
TRBV28 CASSLRTQKYSNQPQHF
TRBV7-9 CASSPGRGLADSNQPQHF
TRBV29-1 CSVHAGGDRGNSNQPQHF
TRBV7-2 CASSFGTVNSPLHF
TRBV6-6 CASTLGFNYGYTF
TRBV7-9 CASQGLAEAFF
TRBV6-2/TRBV6-3 CASSATGRLGPPLHF
TRBV7-9 CASSLRQGTQFTGELFF
TRBV4-1 CASSPDHYYNEQFF